This T cell receptor (beta chain) was sequenced during a study of cytomegalovirus exposure and HLA in healthy donors. CDR3 length equals 16 residues. Germline lookup yields CDR1 MNHEY and CDR2 SVGAGI. Comments on this clone: The germline gene is not matched at one end of the junction; a read error may be the cause. This same CDR3 is encoded by further DNA sequences in the sample.

The PCR used 60 Vbeta and 13 Jbeta primers. The protocol was immunoSEQ multiplex PCR, while the TCRdb copy is restricted to in-frame clones and leaves out a portion. The table lists around 40,000 clones, roughly 60% of them singletons, with more than 8.5% in the top ten. The chain links TRBV6-5 to TRBJ1-5; 9 positions match TRBD1. This TCR was sampled from a human donor in good health. Material for sequencing was PBMCs. In DNA form, the CDR3 reads TGTGCCAGCAGTTCGGGACAGGGAAGAGGCAATCAGCCTCAGCATTTT. Translation: CASSSGQGRGNQPQHF.